This T cell receptor (beta chain) originates from a study of graft-versus-host responses after intestinal transplantation. Overall study context: Multivisceral, liver-intestinal, or isolated intestinal transplants were received by the recipients. Tacrolimus and steroids were given for two to three years to all recipients after anti-thymocyte globulin induction. Study-level findings and limits: Early post-transplant HvG declines showed an association with peak circulating GvH clone levels. GvH clones occurred in recipient marrow; some first appeared in ileum or blood.

Note on this clone: Its target is unknown.

Data came from immunoSEQ multiplex PCR; TCRdb stores just in-frame clones and leaves some out. The sample records around 90,000 clones, over 90% being singletons. CDR1 is SGHTA and CDR2 is FQGNSA in the germline V gene. Trimming pared 3 bases from V and 5 bases from J, leaving 8 bases between. The CDR3 extends over 13 amino acids. The V and J genes are TRBV7-2 and TRBJ2-1; no reliable D call. The TCR originated in a human donor who was the organ donor for an intestinal transplant. This sample comprised unstimulated CD4+ T cells sorted from spleen or lymph node cells, obtained before transplant. In nucleotides, the CDR3 is TGTGCCAGCAGCTTCGGCTGGAACAATGAGCAGTTCTTC. Encoded protein: CASSFGWNNEQFF.